Listed below are T cell receptor beta chains from one sample, sequenced in a study of blood T cell repertoires in COVID-19. Method: immunoSEQ multiplex PCR; TCRdb's copy keeps in-frame clones and lacks some. This table has some 130,000 clones, roughly four fifths appearing once. Sequencing used peripheral blood. Receptors were obtained from a woman between 50 and 59 years old with acute or convalescent COVID-19. CDR3s include the opening cysteine and the closing phenylalanine or tryptophan. A D gene is named only where the DNA matches it firmly. Clone size is shown for a subset of rows, as once, few, many or a class of expanded clone.

J,V,D,size,CDR3,DNA
TRBJ2-7,TRBV24-1,.,.,CATSDYYEQYF,TGTGCCACCAGTGACTATTACGAGCAGTACTTC
TRBJ2-7,TRBV6-1,.,.,CASSDRSGASYEQYF,TGTGCCAGCAGTGATCGGTCAGGGGCGAGTTACGAGCAGTACTTC
TRBJ1-1,TRBV19,TRBD1,few,CASSIGQGNTEAFF,TGTGCCAGTAGTATAGGACAGGGGAACACTGAAGCTTTCTTT
TRBJ2-7,TRBV3-1/TRBV3-2,TRBD2,once,CASSLRGGRRNEQYF,TGTGCCAGCAGCCTGCGGGGGGGCCGAAGGAACGAGCAGTACTTC
TRBJ1-2,TRBV5-6,.,.,CASSLLERGAGYGYTF,TGTGCCAGCAGCTTGTTGGAACGCGGCGCCGGCTATGGCTACACCTTC
TRBJ1-3,TRBV9,TRBD1,.,CASSTGTGSGNTIYF,TGTGCCAGCAGCACAGGGACAGGCTCTGGAAACACCATATATTTT
TRBJ2-7,TRBV6-5,TRBD1,.,CASSFRTGGYEQYF,TGTGCCAGCAGTTTCCGGACAGGGGGCTACGAGCAGTACTTC
TRBJ1-1,TRBV7-3,.,.,CASSSYLRSTEAFF,TGTGCCAGCAGCTCCTATCTGAGAAGCACTGAAGCTTTCTTT
TRBJ2-2,TRBV27,.,.,CASSRGWSTTGELFF,TGTGCCAGCAGTCGGGGTTGGTCGACCACCGGGGAGCTGTTTTTT
TRBJ2-7,TRBV5-1,TRBD2,.,CASSPLGGGQGTYEQYF,TGCGCCAGCAGCCCCCTCGGGGGGGGGCAAGGTACCTACGAGCAGTACTTC
TRBJ1-4,TRBV5-1,TRBD1,.,CASSPGTGGMMFEKLFF,TGCGCCAGCAGCCCCGGGACAGGGGGTATGATGTTTGAAAAACTGTTTTTT
TRBJ1-6,TRBV7-3,TRBD1,.,CASSMGQNNSPLHF,TGTGCCAGCAGCATGGGACAGAATAATTCACCCCTCCACTTT
TRBJ1-5,TRBV19,TRBD1,.,CASKGQANQPQHF,TGTGCCAGCAAGGGACAGGCCAATCAGCCCCAGCATTTT
TRBJ1-2,TRBV19,.,.,CASSMNRESGGYTF,TGTGCCAGTAGTATGAACAGGGAGTCGGGTGGCTACACCTTC
TRBJ1-4,TRBV5-1,.,once,CASSFTGNNEKLFF,TGCGCCAGCAGCTTTACAGGGAATAATGAAAAACTGTTTTTT
TRBJ2-1,TRBV7-8,TRBD2,.,CASSLLNLAGGTMYGNEQFF,TGTGCCAGCAGCCTCTTAAATCTAGCGGGGGGTACCATGTACGGCAATGAGCAGTTCTTC
TRBJ2-7,TRBV11-2,.,.,CASSLAFSAGESYEQYF,TGTGCCAGCAGCTTAGCTTTCTCGGCAGGGGAATCCTACGAGCAGTACTTC
TRBJ1-2,TRBV2,.,.,CASSERGHGYTF,TGTGCCAGCAGTGAAAGAGGCCATGGCTACACCTTC
TRBJ1-6,TRBV6-2/TRBV6-3,.,.,CASSFNLNRQENSPLHF,TGTGCCAGCAGTTTCAATCTGAATCGACAGGAAAATTCACCCCTCCACTTT
TRBJ2-2,TRBV5-1,TRBD1,.,CASRTGDTGELFF,TGCGCCAGCAGGACAGGGGACACCGGGGAGCTGTTTTTT
TRBJ2-3,TRBV24-1,TRBD2,.,CATSNGGASSTDTQYF,TGTGCCACCAGTAACGGGGGGGCCTCTAGCACAGATACGCAGTATTTT
TRBJ1-1,TRBV30,.,.,CAWSVGNPGYLNTEAFF,TGTGCCTGGAGTGTTGGGAATCCAGGGTACCTCAACACTGAAGCTTTCTTT
TRBJ2-7,TRBV6-2/TRBV6-3,.,.,CASSLLAYEQYF,TGTGCCAGCAGTTTATTAGCCTACGAGCAGTACTTC
TRBJ1-6,TRBV4-2,.,few,CASSPYAGADSPLHF,TGTGCCAGCAGCCCCTATGCAGGGGCTGATTCACCCCTCCACTTT
TRBJ2-2,TRBV6-5,.,.,CASAQGNTGGELFF,TGTGCCAGCGCGCAGGGTAACACCGGCGGGGAGCTGTTTTTT
TRBJ2-3,TRBV19,TRBD2,.,CASSTIAGGRTDTQYF,TGTGCCAGTAGTACCATAGCGGGGGGCCGCACAGATACGCAGTATTTT
TRBJ2-3,TRBV7-3,TRBD1,.,CASSWKSGGSGTDTQYF,TGTGCCAGCAGCTGGAAGTCAGGGGGCTCCGGCACAGATACGCAGTATTTT
TRBJ2-7,TRBV7-3,.,.,CASSKDSSYEQYF,TGTGCCAGCAGCAAGGACAGTTCCTACGAGCAGTACTTC
TRBJ2-1,TRBV9,.,.,CASSPLYPQTGYRSAEQFF,TGTGCCAGCAGCCCGCTGTATCCCCAGACAGGTTACAGAAGTGCTGAGCAGTTCTTC